The present TCR beta chain was sequenced within a study of shared clonotypes between healthy human individuals (dated by TCRdb to the early 2020s). Concerning the study at large: A couple of women and a few men aged 18 to 49 years were included in the cohort. For each donor, three plates each were used for CD4 naive and CD4 memory, two plates were used for CD8 naive, and one plate was used for CD8 memory. Different laboratories and diverse techniques were used to prepare libraries and sequence TCR repertoires, to increase sequencing depth and limit assay-specific biases. Between about 0.8 and 8.9 billion PBMCs per donor were obtained by leukapheresis. The study deeply sequenced blood TCR repertoires of five healthy adults to estimate repertoire size and the extent of clonotype sharing between individuals. General conclusions and limits of the study: Because the study included a small number of donors, the genetic and exposure-history diversity represented was limited. Sampling was limited to blood, and TCR repertoires in tissue likely differ from TCR repertoires in blood. Incomplete sequencing was indicated by rarefaction of sorted-subset datasets, despite the large sequencing depth. Across a few donors, 4.5% to 6.5% of naive CD4, 3% to 3.5% of naive CD8, 2% to 2.5% of memory CD4, and roughly 0.4% of memory CD8 clonotypes were shared. Naive subsets generally had larger estimated clonotype richness than memory subsets did. Compared with non-shared clonotypes, the clonotypes found in all four sorted-subset donors had higher generation probabilities. Based on pairwise subsampling, the degree of clonotype sharing among donors was expected to be affected by sequencing depth.

The germline V gene yields SGHTA for CDR1 and FQGNSA for CDR2. The CDR3, from cysteine to phenylalanine, totals 15 residues. Just CDR3 DNA is preserved here, 45 bases in frame from base 1. Trimming accounts for 0 bases at V and 2 bases at J, while the number of junction bases matched to no gene is 4. With regard to this clone: The antigen it binds to is not known. Base quality data are lacking; no much larger clone is found one base away.

Donors were healthy HIV-negative adults with no recently reported acute infections or vaccinations. Every donor was a Caucasian adult residing in Nashville, Tennessee, USA. CD4+ T cells were enriched through magnetic negative selection, after which naive cells were positively selected on CD45RA and the remaining negative fraction served as the memory subset. After blood collection by leukapheresis, PBMCs were isolated using Ficoll-Histopaque density gradient centrifugation and then cryopreserved in the vapor phase of liquid nitrogen. Analytical flow cytometry was used to check the purity and quantity of each magnetically sorted T cell population. From each sorted fraction, genomic DNA was isolated and quantified by UV absorbance on a Nanodrop 2000c. Using the deep immunoSEQ assay, TCR CDR3 regions were amplified from genomic DNA by multiplex PCR. For each cell subset, the extracted genomic DNA was distributed evenly across all wells of several immunoSEQ 96-well plates, and each plate served as one replicate. For sorted subsets, each replicate PCR was loaded with roughly 200 ng genomic DNA, equivalent to 25,000 to 35,000 T cell genomes. The purified libraries were quantified using a Qubit 3.0 fluorometer, sized with a Bioanalyzer 2100, and then quantified again using the KAPA Library Quantification kit. Every immunoSEQ 96-well plate was sequenced on a dedicated single-read 150-cycle Illumina NextSeq 550 flow cell. Regarding the original processing steps: Because only junctional sequences without quality scores were contained in the immunoSEQ output, filtering matching that applied to full-length reads could not be performed. To assign V/J genes and CDR3, sequences were annotated using PyIR, a Python wrapper for IgBLAST v1.9, with IMGT germline references. Reads were removed for weak V/J assignments (E-value above 1e-6), missing CDR3, stop codons, out-of-frame junctions, or ambiguous translated residues. V3J clonotypes were defined by identical inferred V gene, J gene, and CDR3 amino acid sequence. The percentage overlap between two repertoires was calculated by dividing the number of shared unique clonotypes by the size of the smaller repertoire. RTK rarefaction, the Chao1 estimator, and Recon v2.1 estimates of unobserved clonotypes were used to assess repertoire richness. OLGA was used to compute generation probabilities for all TCRbeta clonotypes that the gDNA method yielded from several donors. TCRdb took over this immuneACCESS table, retaining in-frame rearrangements with V and J assigned. Such tables are incomplete; in checked studies, under half of the missing clones stem from an unresolved V gene, and the remainder is unexplained. The DNA gave D and trimming, while V, J and clone size come from that table. The sample includes 2 million to 2.5 million clones, with roughly 94% observed a single time. About 0.13% of the sample belongs to the ten largest clones.

This TCR came from a man aged 18-30 years in good health. Sequenced material: naive CD4+ T cells sorted from blood. This specimen's cell subset or site label, interpreted: CD45RA+ positively selected. The rearranged segments are TRBV7-2 and TRBJ2-7; the central 7 bases match TRBD1. The nucleotide sequence reads as follows: TGTGCCAGCAGCTTAGCCCGGACAGGACCCTACGAGCAGTACTTC. This translates into CASSLARTGPYEQYF.